Listed below are T cell receptor beta chains from one sample, sequenced in a study of control samples from healthy donors and cancer patients. The data were produced by immunoSEQ multiplex PCR, yet TCRdb's version contains in-frame clones alone and is incomplete. There are 130,000 or so clones in the sample; just under 90% occur only once, and around 6.9% lies in the top ten. The sequencing sample was made of PBMCs. The receptors were sampled from a man aged 50-60 years with head and neck cancer. The CDR3 runs from the conserved cysteine through the conserved F or W. The D gene is left open where the match is weak. Clone size appears in some rows only: once, few, many, or a class for an expanded clone.

J	D	size	V	CDR3	DNA
TRBJ2-7	NA	NA	TRBV20-1	CSAPRLYEQYF	TGCAGTGCTCCCCGATTATACGAGCAGTACTTC
TRBJ1-3	NA	once	TRBV5-4	CASSPQGPGNTIYF	TGTGCCAGCAGTCCACAGGGCCCTGGAAACACCATATATTTT
TRBJ2-1	TRBD2	NA	TRBV15	CATREGVGTSGYNEQFF	TGTGCCACCAGAGAGGGGGTAGGGACTAGCGGTTACAATGAGCAGTTCTTC
TRBJ2-1	NA	NA	TRBV18	CASSPADSEQFF	TGTGCCAGCTCCCCGGCGGACAGTGAGCAGTTCTTC
TRBJ2-7	TRBD2	NA	TRBV24-1	CATSDFPLAGSSYEQYF	TGTGCCACCAGTGATTTCCCCCTAGCGGGGAGCTCCTACGAGCAGTACTTC
TRBJ1-2	TRBD1	NA	TRBV19	CASSISRLQGRANYGYTF	TGTGCCAGTAGTATTTCCCGCCTACAGGGGCGGGCTAACTATGGCTACACCTTC
TRBJ1-1	TRBD1	NA	TRBV27	CATALRQGAMNTEAFF	TGTGCCACCGCTCTACGACAGGGGGCTATGAACACTGAAGCTTTCTTT
TRBJ1-1	TRBD1	NA	TRBV30	CAWRKGASTEAFF	TGTGCCTGGAGAAAGGGGGCGAGTACTGAAGCTTTCTTT
TRBJ2-1	TRBD2	NA	TRBV10-3	CAISESPSGGYNEQFF	TGTGCCATCAGTGAGTCGCCTAGCGGGGGATACAATGAGCAGTTCTTC
TRBJ1-2	NA	NA	TRBV5-1	CASSLGGLGYTF	TGCGCCAGCAGCTTGGGGGGGCTCGGCTACACCTTC
TRBJ2-1	NA	NA	TRBV7-9	CASSSERGEQFF	TGTGCCAGCAGCTCGGAGAGGGGTGAGCAGTTCTTC
TRBJ1-4	NA	NA	TRBV28	CASRGPNEKLFF	TGTGCCAGCCGGGGTCCAAATGAAAAACTGTTTTTT
TRBJ2-3	TRBD1	NA	TRBV24-1	CATSDNNGNWDRDTDTQYF	TGTGCCACCAGTGACAACAACGGCAATTGGGACAGGGACACAGATACGCAGTATTTT
TRBJ1-1	NA	NA	TRBV11-3	CASSLDPSTEAFF	TGTGCCAGCAGCTTAGATCCGAGCACTGAAGCTTTCTTT
TRBJ2-1	TRBD2	NA	TRBV28	CASHPSGRRNEQFF	TGTGCCAGCCATCCTAGCGGGAGGAGGAATGAGCAGTTCTTC
TRBJ2-2	NA	once	TRBV27	CASSLSSIGRELFF	TGTGCCAGCAGTTTAAGTAGTATTGGCCGGGAGCTGTTTTTT
TRBJ2-1	TRBD2	NA	TRBV11-2	CASIPAGGTNEQFF	TGTGCCAGCATCCCCGCGGGAGGGACTAATGAGCAGTTCTTC
TRBJ2-2	NA	few	TRBV11-2	CASSLLAGTDTGELFF	TGTGCCAGCAGCTTACTTGCCGGGACGGACACCGGGGAGCTGTTTTTT
TRBJ2-5	NA	NA	TRBV20-1	CSARAGGTQYF	TGCAGTGCTAGAGCCGGGGGTACCCAGTACTTC
TRBJ2-5	NA	NA	TRBV6-5	CASSYGGTVIGETQYF	TGTGCCAGCAGTTACGGTGGGACGGTTATCGGGGAGACCCAGTACTTC
TRBJ2-7	NA	NA	TRBV5-6	CASSAGGTYEQYF	TGTGCCAGCAGCGCCGGGGGAACCTACGAGCAGTACTTC
TRBJ2-1	TRBD1	NA	TRBV18	CASSEDRVVYNEQFF	TGTGCCAGCTCAGAGGACAGGGTTGTGTACAATGAGCAGTTCTTC
TRBJ1-5	NA	NA	TRBV18	CASSQGSNQPQHF	TGTGCCAGCTCACAGGGAAGCAATCAGCCCCAGCATTTT
TRBJ1-3	NA	once	TRBV2	CASLGFDGSSGNTIYF	TGTGCCAGCCTGGGATTCGACGGGTCCTCTGGAAACACCATATATTTT